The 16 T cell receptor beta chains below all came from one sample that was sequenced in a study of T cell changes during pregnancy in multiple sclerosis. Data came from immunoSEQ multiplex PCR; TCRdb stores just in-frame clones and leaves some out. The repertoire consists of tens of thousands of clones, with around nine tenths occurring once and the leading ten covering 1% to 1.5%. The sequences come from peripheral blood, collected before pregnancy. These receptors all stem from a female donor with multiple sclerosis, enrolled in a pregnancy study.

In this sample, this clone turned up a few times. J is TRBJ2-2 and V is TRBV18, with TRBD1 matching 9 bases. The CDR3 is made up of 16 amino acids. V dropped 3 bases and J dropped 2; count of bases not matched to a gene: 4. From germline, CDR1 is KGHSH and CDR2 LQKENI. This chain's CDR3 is CASSPGTGFNTGELFF. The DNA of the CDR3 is TGTGCCAGCTCACCGGGGACAGGGTTTAACACCGGGGAGCTGTTTTTT.

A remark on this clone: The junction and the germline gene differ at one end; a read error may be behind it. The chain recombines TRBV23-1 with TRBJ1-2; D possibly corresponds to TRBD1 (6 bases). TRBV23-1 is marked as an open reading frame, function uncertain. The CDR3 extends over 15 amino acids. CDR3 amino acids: CASSQWGRTLGGYTF. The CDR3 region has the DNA TGCGCCAGCAGCCAATGGGGGCGAACTCTGGGGGGCTACACCTTC.

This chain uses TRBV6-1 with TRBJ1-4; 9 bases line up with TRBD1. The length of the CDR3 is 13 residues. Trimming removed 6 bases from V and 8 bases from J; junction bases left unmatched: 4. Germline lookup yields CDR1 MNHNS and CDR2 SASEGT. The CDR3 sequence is CASRGTGREKLFF. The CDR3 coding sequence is TGTGCCAGCAGGGGGACAGGGCGAGAAAAACTGTTTTTT.

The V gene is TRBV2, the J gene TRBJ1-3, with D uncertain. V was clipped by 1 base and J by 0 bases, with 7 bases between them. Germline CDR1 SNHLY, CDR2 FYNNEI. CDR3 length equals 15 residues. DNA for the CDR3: TGTGCCAGCAGTGAAGAACCCAGCTCTGGAAACACCATATATTTT. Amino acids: CASSEEPSSGNTIYF.

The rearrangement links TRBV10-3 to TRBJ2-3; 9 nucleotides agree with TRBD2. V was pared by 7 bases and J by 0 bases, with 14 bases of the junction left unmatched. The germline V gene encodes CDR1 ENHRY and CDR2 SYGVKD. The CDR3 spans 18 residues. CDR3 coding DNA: TGTGCCATCACTCCCACTAGCGGGTCTTCCCCGAGCACAGATACGCAGTATTTT. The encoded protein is CAITPTSGSSPSTDTQYF.

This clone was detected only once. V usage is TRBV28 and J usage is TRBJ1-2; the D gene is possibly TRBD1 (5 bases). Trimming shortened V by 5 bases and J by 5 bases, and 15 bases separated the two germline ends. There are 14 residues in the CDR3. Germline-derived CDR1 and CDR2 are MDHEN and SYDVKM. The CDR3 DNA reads TGTGCCAGCAGTCCTGTCAAGGGGTTGTATGGCTACACCTTC. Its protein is CASSPVKGLYGYTF.

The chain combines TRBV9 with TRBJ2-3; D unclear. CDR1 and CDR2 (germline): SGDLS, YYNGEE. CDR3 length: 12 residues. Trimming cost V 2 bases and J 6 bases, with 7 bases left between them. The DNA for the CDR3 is TGTGCCAGCAGCGTCCTACTGGATACGCAGTATTTT. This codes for CASSVLLDTQYF.

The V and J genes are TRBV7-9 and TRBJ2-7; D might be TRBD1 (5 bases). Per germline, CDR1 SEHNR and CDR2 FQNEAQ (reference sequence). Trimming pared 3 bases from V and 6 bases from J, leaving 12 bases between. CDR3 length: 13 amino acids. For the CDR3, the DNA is TGTGCCAGCAGCTTCAAAGGGGCTAGCGAGCAGTACTTC. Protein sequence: CASSFKGASEQYF. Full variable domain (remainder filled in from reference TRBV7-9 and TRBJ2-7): DTGVSQNPRHKITKRGQNVTFRCDPISEHNRLYWYRQTLGQGPEFLTYFQNEAQLEKSRLLSDRFSAERPKGSFSTLEIQRTEQGDSAMYLCASSFKGASEQYFGPGTRLTVT.

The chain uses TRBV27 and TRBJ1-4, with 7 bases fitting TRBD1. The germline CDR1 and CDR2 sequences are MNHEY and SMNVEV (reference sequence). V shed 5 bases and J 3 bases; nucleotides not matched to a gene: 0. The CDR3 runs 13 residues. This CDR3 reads CASSGTANEKLFF. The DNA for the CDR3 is TGTGCCAGCAGTGGGACAGCTAATGAAAAACTGTTTTTT.

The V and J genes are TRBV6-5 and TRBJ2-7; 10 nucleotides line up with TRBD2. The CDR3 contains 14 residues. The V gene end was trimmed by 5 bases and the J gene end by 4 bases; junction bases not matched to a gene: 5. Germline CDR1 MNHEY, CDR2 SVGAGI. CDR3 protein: CASSPAGGVYEQYF. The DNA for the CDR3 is TGTGCCAGCAGTCCAGCGGGAGGGGTATACGAGCAGTACTTC.

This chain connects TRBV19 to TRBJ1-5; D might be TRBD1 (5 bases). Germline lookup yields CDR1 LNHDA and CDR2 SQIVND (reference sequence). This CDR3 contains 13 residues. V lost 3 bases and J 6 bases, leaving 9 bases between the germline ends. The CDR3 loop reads CASSIFDSQPQHF. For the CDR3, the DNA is TGTGCCAGTAGTATTTTCGACAGTCAGCCCCAGCATTTT.

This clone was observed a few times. In DNA form, the CDR3 reads TGCGCCAGCAGCTTGGAGACAGGGGCAGTAACCGGGGAGCTGTTTTTT. Translation gives CASSLETGAVTGELFF. The J gene is TRBJ2-2, the V gene TRBV5-1; 8 positions match TRBD1. Germline loops: CDR1 SGHRS, CDR2 YFSETQ. Trimming removed 0 bases from V and 5 bases from J; junction bases left unmatched: 6. The CDR3 consists of 16 residues.

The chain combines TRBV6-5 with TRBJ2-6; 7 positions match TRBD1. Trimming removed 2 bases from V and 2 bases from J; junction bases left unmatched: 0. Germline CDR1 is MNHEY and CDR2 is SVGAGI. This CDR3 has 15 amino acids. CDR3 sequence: CASSYQGAGANVLTF. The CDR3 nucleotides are TGTGCCAGCAGTTACCAGGGGGCTGGGGCCAACGTCCTGACTTTC.

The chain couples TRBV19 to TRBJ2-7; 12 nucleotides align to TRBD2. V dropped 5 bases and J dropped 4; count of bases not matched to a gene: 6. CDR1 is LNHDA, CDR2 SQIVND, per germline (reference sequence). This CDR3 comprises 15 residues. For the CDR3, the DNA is TGTGCCAGTAGTCCTTGGACTAGCGGGACTTACGAGCAGTACTTC. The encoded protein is CASSPWTSGTYEQYF.

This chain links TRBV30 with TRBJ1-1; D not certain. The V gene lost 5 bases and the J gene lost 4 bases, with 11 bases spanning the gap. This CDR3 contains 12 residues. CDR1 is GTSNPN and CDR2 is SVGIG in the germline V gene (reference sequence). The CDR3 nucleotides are TGTGCCTGGGCTGGAGGGTTCACTGAAGCTTTCTTT. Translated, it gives CAWAGGFTEAFF. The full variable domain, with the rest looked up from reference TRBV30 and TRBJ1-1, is SQTIHQWPATLVQPVGSPLSLECTVEGTSNPNLYWYRQAAGRGLQLLFYSVGIGQISSEVPQNLSASRPQDRQFILSSKKLLLSDSGFYLCAWAGGFTEAFFGQGTRLTVV.

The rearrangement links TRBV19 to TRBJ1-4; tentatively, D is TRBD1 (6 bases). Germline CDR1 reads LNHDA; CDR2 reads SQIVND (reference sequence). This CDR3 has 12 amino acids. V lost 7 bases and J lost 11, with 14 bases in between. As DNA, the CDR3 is TGTGCCAGTAACACAGGGCCACAGAAACTGTTTTTT. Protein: CASNTGPQKLFF.